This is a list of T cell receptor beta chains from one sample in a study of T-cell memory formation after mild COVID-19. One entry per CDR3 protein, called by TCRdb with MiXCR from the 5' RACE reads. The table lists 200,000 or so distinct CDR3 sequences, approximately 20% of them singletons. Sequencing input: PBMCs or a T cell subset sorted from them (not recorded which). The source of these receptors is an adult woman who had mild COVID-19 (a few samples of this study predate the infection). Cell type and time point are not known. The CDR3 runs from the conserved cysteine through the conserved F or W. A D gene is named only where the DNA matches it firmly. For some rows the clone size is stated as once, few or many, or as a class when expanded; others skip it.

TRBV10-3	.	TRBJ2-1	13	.	TGTGCCATCAAGGACAGCTCCTACAATGAGCAGTTCTTC	CAIKDSSYNEQFF
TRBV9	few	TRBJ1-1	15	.	TGTGCCAGCAGCGTAGAACCGGTCGAGAACACTGAAGCTTTCTTT	CASSVEPVENTEAFF
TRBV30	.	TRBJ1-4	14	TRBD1	TGTGCCTGGAGAGCCGGGACAGGGAGTGAAAAACTGTTTTTT	CAWRAGTGSEKLFF
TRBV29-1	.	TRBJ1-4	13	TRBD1	TGCAGCGCTCGGACAGGGGGAGATGAAAAACTGTTTTTT	CSARTGGDEKLFF
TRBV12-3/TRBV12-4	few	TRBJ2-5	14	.	TGTGCCAGCAGTTACAGAAGGGGGGTGGAGACCCAGTACTTC	CASSYRRGVETQYF
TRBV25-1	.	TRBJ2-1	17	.	TGTGCCAGCAGTGAGCCCAAGGGGAAAAGCTCCTACAATGAGCAGTTCTTC	CASSEPKGKSSYNEQFF
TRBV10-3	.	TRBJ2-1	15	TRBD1	TGTGCCACTCAGCCGGGGACAGGGGGAGTAAATGAGCAGTTCTTC	CATQPGTGGVNEQFF
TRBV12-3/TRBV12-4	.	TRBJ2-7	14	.	TGTGCCAGCAGTTTCCCCCCACAAGAATACGAGCAGTACTTC	CASSFPPQEYEQYF
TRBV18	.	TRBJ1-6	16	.	TGTGCCAGCTCACCAACATGGGAGGGCGCGGGTTCACCCCTCCACTTT	CASSPTWEGAGSPLHF
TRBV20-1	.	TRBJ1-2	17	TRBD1	TGCAGTGCTAGAGTCCCGGGACAGGGGGCCTCTAACTATGGCTACACCTTC	CSARVPGQGASNYGYTF
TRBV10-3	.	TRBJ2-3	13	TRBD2	TGTGCCGTCGGGGACTATGGCACAGATACGCAGTATTTT	CAVGDYGTDTQYF
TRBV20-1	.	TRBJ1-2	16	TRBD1	TGCAGTGCTAGAGGGGGGACAGGGGATGTTAACTATGGCTACACCTTC	CSARGGTGDVNYGYTF
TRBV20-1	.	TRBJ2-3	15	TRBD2	TGCAGTGCCCGCTCCGGGACTACACGTACAGATACGCAGTATTTT	CSARSGTTRTDTQYF
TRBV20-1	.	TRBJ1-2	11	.	TGCAGTGCTAGAAGCCCCGGTGGCTACACCTTC	CSARSPGGYTF
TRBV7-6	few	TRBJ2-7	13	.	TGTGCCAGCAGCTTAGCGAACGGCTACGAGCAGTACTTC	CASSLANGYEQYF
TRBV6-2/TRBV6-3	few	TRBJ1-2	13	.	TGTGCCAGCAGTTATATCGGGGTTCAAGGCTACACCTTC	CASSYIGVQGYTF
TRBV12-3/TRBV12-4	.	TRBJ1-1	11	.	TGTGCCAGCAGTTTAGAGGGGCGGGCTTTCTTT	CASSLEGRAFF
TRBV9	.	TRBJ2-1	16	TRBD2	TGTGCCAGCAGCATCTCGGGGGGACTAGCGGGAAATGAGCAGTTCTTC	CASSISGGLAGNEQFF
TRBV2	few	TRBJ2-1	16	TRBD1	TGTGCCAGCAGTCCTGGGACAGGGGGCCTCTACAATGAGCAGTTCTTC	CASSPGTGGLYNEQFF
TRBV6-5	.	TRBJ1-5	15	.	TGTGCCAGCAGTTACACCGGGAAGGGAGCTGAGCCCCAGCATTTT	CASSYTGKGAEPQHF
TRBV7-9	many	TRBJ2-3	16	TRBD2	TGTGCCAGCAGCAGAGTGGCGGGGGTACTCACAGATACGCAGTATTTT	CASSRVAGVLTDTQYF
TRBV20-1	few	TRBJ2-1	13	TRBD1	TGCAGTGCAAGGACAGGGGTCTACAATGAGCAGTTCTTC	CSARTGVYNEQFF
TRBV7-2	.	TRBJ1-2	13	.	TGTGCCAGCATGCTATCGGGGAACTATGGCTACACCTTC	CASMLSGNYGYTF
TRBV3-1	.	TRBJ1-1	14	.	TGTGCCAGCAGCCAAGGGACAACGAACACTGAAGCTTTCTTT	CASSQGTTNTEAFF
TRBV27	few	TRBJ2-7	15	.	TGTGCCAGCAGTTTCACCGACAGGCCCACCTACGAGCAGTACTTC	CASSFTDRPTYEQYF
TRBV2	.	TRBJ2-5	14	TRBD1	TGTGCCAGCAGTGATAGGACAGGAGAAGAGACCCAGTACTTC	CASSDRTGEETQYF
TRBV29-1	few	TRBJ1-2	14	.	TGCAGCGTTGTGGACGCGGCCCTTCGGACTGGCTACACCTTC	CSVVDAALRTGYTF
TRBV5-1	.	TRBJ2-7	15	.	TGCGCCAGCAGCTCGACAGGGCCGGGGAGGGACGAGCAGTACTTC	CASSSTGPGRDEQYF
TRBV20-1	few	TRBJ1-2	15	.	TGCAGTGCTAAGCCCTCAGGGGCCCTTAACTATGGCTACACCTTC	CSAKPSGALNYGYTF
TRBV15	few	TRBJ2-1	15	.	TGTGCCACCAGCAGAGATCTGGACCACTACAATGAGCAGTTCTTC	CATSRDLDHYNEQFF
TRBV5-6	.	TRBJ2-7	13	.	TGTGCCAGCAGCTTGGCCGGTATCCACGAGCAGTACTTC	CASSLAGIHEQYF
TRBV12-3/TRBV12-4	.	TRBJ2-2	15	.	TGTGCCAGCAGCCTCGACCTTACAGGAACCGGGGAGCTGTTTTTT	CASSLDLTGTGELFF
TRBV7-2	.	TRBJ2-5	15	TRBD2	TGTGCCAGCAGCTTAGGCGGGAGGGCCCAAGAGACCCAGTACTTC	CASSLGGRAQETQYF
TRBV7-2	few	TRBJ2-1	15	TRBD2	TGTGCCAGCAGCATACTAGCGGGGAGCGCAAATGAGCAGTTCTTC	CASSILAGSANEQFF
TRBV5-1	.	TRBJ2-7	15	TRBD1	TGCGCCAGCAGCCCAAGGGGACAGGGAGCCTACGAGCAGTACTTC	CASSPRGQGAYEQYF
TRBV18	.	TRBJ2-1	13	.	TGTGCCAGCTCACCTCCGGGGAACAATGAGCAGTTCTTC	CASSPPGNNEQFF
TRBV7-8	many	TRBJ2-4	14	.	TGTGCCAGCAGCTTCGGGCTAGCCAAAAACATTCAGTACTTC	CASSFGLAKNIQYF
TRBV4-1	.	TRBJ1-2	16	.	TGCGCCAGCAGCCAAGTGAAAGGGAGAGTACCCCGTGACTACACCTTC	CASSQVKGRVPRDYTF
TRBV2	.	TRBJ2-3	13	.	TGTGCCACCAACCGGCGGCCCAGTGATACGCAGTATTTT	CATNRRPSDTQYF